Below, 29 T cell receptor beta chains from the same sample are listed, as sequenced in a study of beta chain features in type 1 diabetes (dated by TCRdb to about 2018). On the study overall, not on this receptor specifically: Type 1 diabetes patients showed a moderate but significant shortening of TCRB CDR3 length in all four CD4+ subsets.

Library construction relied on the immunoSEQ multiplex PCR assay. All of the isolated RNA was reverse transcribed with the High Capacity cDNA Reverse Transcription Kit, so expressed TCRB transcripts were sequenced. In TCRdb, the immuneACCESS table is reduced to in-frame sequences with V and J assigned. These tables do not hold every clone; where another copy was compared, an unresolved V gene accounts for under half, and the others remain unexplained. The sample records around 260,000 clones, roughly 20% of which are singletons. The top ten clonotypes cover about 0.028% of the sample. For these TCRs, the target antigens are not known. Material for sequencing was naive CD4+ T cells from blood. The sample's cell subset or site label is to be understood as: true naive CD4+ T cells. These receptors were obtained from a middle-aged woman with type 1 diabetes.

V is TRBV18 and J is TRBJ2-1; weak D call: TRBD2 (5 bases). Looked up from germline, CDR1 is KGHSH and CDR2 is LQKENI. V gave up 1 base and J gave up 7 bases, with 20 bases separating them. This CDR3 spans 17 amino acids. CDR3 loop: CASSPQLGLESRNEQFF. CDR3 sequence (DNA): TGTGCCAGCTCACCACAACTAGGGTTGGAGTCGAGGAATGAGCAGTTCTTC.

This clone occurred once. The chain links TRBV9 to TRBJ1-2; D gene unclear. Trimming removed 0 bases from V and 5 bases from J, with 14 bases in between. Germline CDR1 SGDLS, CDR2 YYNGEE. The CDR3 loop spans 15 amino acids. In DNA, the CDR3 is TGTGCCAGCAGCGTAGGGGAGGTCTCCTTTTATGGCTACACCTTC. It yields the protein CASSVGEVSFYGYTF.

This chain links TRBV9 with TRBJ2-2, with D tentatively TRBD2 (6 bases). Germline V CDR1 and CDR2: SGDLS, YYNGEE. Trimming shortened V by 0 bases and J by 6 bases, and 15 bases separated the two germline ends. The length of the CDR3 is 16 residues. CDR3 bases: TGTGCCAGCAGCGTAGCCCCGACTAGTTTGTCCGGGGAGCTGTTTTTT. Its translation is CASSVAPTSLSGELFF.

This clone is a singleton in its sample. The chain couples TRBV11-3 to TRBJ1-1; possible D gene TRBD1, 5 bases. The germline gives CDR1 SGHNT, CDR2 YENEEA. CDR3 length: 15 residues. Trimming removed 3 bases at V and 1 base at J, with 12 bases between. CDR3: CASSFDGGSNTEAFF. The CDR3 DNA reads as TGTGCCAGCAGCTTTGACGGGGGATCGAACACTGAAGCTTTCTTT.

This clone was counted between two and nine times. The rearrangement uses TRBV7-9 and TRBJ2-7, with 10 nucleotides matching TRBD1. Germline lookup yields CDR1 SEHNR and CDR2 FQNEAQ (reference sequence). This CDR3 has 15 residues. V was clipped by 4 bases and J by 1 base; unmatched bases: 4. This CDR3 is CASSWGQGTSYEQYF. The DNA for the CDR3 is TGTGCCAGCAGCTGGGGACAGGGGACTTCCTACGAGCAGTACTTC.

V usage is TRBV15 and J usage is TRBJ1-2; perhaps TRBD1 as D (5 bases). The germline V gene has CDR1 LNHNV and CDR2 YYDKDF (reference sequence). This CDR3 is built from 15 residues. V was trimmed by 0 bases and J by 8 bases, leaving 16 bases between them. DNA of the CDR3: TGTGCCACCAGCAGAGATCTAGGGGAGGGAGAAGGCTACACCTTC. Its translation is CATSRDLGEGEGYTF. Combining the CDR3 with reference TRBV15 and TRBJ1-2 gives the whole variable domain DAMVIQNPRYQVTQFGKPVTLSCSQTLNHNVMYWYQQKSSQAPKLLFHYYDKDFNNEADTPDNFQSRRPNTSFCFLDIRSPGLGDTAMYLCATSRDLGEGEGYTFGSGTRLTVV.

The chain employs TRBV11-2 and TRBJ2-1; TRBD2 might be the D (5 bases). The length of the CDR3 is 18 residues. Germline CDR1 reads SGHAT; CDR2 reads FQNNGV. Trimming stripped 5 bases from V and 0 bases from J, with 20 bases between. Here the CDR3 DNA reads TGTGCCAGCAGCCCCTGGCTTAGGGAGTCGAGCTCCTACAATGAGCAGTTCTTC. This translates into CASSPWLRESSSYNEQFF.

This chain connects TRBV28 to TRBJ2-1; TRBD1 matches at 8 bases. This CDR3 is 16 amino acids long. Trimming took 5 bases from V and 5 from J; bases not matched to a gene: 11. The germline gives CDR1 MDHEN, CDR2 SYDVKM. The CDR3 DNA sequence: TGTGCCAGCAGTGGATGGACAGGGAACGAGAACAATGAGCAGTTCTTC. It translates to CASSGWTGNENNEQFF.

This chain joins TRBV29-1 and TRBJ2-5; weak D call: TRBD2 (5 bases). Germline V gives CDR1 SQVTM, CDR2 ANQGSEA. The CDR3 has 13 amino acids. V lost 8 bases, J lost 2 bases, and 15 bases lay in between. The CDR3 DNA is TGCAGCTACAGCCCGAGGAGGCAAGAGACCCAGTACTTC. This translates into CSYSPRRQETQYF.

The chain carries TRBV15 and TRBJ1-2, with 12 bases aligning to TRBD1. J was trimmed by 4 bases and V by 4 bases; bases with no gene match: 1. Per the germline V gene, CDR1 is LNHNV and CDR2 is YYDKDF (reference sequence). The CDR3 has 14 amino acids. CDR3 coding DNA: TGTGCCACCAGCACGGGACAGGGGGCCTATGGCTACACCTTC. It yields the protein CATSTGQGAYGYTF.

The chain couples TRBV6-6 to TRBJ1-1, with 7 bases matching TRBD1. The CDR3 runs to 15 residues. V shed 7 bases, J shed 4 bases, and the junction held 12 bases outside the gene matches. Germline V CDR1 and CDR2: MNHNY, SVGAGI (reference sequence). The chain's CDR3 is CASILTGLETTEAFF. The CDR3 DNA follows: TGTGCCAGCATCCTGACAGGGCTAGAGACCACTGAAGCTTTCTTT.

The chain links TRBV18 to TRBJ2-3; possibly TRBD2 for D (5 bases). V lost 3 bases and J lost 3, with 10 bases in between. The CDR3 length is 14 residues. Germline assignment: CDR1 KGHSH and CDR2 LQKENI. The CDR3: CASSPPGETDTQYF. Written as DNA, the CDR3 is TGTGCCAGCTCACCCCCCGGGGAAACAGATACGCAGTATTTT.

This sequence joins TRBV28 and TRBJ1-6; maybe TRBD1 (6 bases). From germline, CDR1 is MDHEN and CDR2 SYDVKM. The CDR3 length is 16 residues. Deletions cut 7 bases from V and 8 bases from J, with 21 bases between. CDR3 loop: CASIRRPRKGDSPLHF. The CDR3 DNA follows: TGTGCCAGCATTCGACGGCCCCGAAAGGGGGATTCACCCCTCCACTTT.

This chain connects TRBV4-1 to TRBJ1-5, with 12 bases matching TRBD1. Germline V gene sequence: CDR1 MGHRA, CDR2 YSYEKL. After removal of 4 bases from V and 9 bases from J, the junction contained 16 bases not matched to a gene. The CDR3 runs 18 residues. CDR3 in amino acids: CASSPQVMGQGAIGPQHF. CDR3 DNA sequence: TGCGCCAGCAGCCCCCAGGTGATGGGACAGGGGGCTATAGGGCCCCAGCATTTT.

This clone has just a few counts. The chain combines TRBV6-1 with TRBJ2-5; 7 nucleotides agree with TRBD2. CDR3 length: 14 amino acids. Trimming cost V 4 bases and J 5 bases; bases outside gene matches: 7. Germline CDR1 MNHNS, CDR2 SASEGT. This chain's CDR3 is CASSAQGLTETQYF. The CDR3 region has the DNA TGTGCCAGCAGTGCCCAGGGACTAACTGAGACCCAGTACTTC.

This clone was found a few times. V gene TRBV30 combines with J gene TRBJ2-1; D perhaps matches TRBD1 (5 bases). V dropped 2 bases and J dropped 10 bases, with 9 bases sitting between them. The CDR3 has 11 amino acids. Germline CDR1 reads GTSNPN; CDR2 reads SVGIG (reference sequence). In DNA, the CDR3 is TGTGCCTGGAGTCCTAGGGGAGAGCAGTTCTTC. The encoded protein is CAWSPRGEQFF.

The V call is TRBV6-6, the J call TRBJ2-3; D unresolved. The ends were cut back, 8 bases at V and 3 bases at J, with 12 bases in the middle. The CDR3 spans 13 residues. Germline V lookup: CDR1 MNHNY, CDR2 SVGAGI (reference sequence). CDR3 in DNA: TGTGCCAGCCGTGATACAGCTACAGATACGCAGTATTTT. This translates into CASRDTATDTQYF.

CDR3 in DNA: TGCGCCAGCAGCCGCGGACAGGGCCGAATCCCCTCCTACGAGCAGTACTTC. It translates to CASSRGQGRIPSYEQYF. This chain uses TRBV4-1 with TRBJ2-7, with 8 positions matching TRBD1. Germline values: CDR1 MGHRA, CDR2 YSYEKL. This CDR3 has 17 amino acids. Trimming removed 4 bases from V and 0 bases from J; junction bases left unmatched: 11.

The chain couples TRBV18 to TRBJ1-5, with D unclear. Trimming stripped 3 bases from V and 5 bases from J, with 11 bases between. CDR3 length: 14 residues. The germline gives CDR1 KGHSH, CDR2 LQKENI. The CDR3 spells CASSPGPGDQPQHF. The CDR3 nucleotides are TGTGCCAGCTCACCCGGGCCGGGAGATCAGCCCCAGCATTTT.

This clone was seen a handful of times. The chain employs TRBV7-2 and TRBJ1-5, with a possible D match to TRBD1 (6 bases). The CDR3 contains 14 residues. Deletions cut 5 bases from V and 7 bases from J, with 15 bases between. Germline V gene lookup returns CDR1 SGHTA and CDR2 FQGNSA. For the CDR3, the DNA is TGTGCCAGCAGCCCCGGACAGTCAGGACAGCCCCAGCATTTT. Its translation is CASSPGQSGQPQHF. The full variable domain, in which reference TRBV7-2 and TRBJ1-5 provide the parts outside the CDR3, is GAGVSQSPSNKVTEKGKDVELRCDPISGHTALYWYRQSLGQGLEFLIYFQGNSAPDKSGLPSDRFSAERTGGSVSTLTIQRTQQEDSAVYLCASSPGQSGQPQHFGDGTRLSIL.

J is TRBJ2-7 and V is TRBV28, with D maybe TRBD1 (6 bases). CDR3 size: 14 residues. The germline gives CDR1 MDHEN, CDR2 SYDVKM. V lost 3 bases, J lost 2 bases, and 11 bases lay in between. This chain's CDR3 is CASSFPDRTYEQYF. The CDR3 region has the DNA TGTGCCAGCAGTTTCCCGGACAGAACCTACGAGCAGTACTTC. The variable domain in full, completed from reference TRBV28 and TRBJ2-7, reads DVKVTQSSRYLVKRTGEKVFLECVQDMDHENMFWYRQDPGLGLRLIYFSYDVKMKEKGDIPEGYSVSREKKERFSLILESASTNQTSMYLCASSFPDRTYEQYFGPGTRLTVT.

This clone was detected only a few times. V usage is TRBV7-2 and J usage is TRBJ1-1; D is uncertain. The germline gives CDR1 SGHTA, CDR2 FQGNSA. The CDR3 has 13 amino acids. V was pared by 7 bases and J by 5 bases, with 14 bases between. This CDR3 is CASTQEGGTEAFF. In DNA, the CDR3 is TGTGCCAGCACCCAGGAGGGCGGAACTGAAGCTTTCTTT.

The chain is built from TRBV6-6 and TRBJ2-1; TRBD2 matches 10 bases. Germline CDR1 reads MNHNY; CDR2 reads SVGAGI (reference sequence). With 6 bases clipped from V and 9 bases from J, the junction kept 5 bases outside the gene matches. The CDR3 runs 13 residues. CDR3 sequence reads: CASRSGGASEQFF. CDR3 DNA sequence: TGTGCCAGCAGGAGCGGGGGGGCGTCTGAGCAGTTCTTC.

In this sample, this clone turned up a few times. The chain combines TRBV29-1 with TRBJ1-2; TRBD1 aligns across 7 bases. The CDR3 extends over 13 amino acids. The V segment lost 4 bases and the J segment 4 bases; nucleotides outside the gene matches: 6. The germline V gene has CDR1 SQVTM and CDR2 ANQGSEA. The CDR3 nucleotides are TGCAGCGTTGGGGACAGCCCAACCTATGGCTACACCTTC. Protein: CSVGDSPTYGYTF.

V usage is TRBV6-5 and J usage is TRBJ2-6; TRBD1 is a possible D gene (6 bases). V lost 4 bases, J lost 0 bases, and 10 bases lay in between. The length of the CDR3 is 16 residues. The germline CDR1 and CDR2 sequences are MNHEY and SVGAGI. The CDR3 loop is CASSWTASSGANVLTF. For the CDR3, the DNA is TGTGCCAGCAGTTGGACAGCTAGCTCTGGGGCCAACGTCCTGACTTTC.

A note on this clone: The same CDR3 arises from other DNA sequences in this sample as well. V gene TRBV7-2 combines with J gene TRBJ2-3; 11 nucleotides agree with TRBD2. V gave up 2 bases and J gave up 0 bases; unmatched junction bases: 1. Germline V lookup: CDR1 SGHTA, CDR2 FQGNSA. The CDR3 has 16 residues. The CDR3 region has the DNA TGTGCCAGCAGCTTATTAGCGGGAGGGAGCACAGATACGCAGTATTTT. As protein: CASSLLAGGSTDTQYF.

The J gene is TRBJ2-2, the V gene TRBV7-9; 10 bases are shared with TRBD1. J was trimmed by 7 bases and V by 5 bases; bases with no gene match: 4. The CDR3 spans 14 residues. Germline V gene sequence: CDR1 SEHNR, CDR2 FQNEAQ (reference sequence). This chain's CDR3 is CASSLGQGFGELFF. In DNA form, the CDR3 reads TGTGCCAGCAGCCTGGGACAGGGGTTCGGGGAGCTGTTTTTT.

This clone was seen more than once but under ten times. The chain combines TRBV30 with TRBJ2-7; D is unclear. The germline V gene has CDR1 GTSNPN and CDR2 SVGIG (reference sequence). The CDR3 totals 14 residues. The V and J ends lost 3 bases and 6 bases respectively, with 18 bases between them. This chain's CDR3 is CAWSPGGPRSEQYF. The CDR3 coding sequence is TGTGCCTGGAGCCCCGGCGGCCCCCGGTCCGAGCAGTACTTC. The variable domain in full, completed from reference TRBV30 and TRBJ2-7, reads SQTIHQWPATLVQPVGSPLSLECTVEGTSNPNLYWYRQAAGRGLQLLFYSVGIGQISSEVPQNLSASRPQDRQFILSSKKLLLSDSGFYLCAWSPGGPRSEQYFGPGTRLTVT.

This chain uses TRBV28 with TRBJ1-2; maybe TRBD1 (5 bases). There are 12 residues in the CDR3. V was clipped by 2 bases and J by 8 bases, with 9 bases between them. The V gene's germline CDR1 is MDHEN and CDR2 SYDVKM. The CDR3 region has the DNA TGTGCCAGCAGTTTAAGGGGTCGGGGCTACACCTTC. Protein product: CASSLRGRGYTF.